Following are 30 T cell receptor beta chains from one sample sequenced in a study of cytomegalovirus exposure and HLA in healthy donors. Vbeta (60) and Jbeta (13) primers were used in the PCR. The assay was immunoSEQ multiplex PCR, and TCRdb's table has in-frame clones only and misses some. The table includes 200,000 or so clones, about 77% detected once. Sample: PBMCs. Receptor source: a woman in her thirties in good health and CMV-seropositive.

CDR3 protein: CASSLDPGLGGYTF. The CDR3 nucleotides read TGTGCCAGCAGCTTAGATCCAGGGCTCGGTGGCTACACCTTC. The chain combines TRBV11-2 with TRBJ1-2, with a weak D call TRBD1 (5 bases). Germline CDR1 SGHAT, CDR2 FQNNGV. Trimming removed 0 bases from V and 7 bases from J, with 12 bases in between. CDR3 length: 14 residues.

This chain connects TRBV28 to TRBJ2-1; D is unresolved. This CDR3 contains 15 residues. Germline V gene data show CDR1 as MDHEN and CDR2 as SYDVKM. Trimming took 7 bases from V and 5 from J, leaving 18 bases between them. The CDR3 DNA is TGTGCCAGCAAGGTCCCCGGAGTTATCGACAATGAGCAGTTCTTC. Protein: CASKVPGVIDNEQFF. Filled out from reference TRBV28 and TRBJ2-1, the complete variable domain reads DVKVTQSSRYLVKRTGEKVFLECVQDMDHENMFWYRQDPGLGLRLIYFSYDVKMKEKGDIPEGYSVSREKKERFSLILESASTNQTSMYLCASKVPGVIDNEQFFGPGTRLTVL.

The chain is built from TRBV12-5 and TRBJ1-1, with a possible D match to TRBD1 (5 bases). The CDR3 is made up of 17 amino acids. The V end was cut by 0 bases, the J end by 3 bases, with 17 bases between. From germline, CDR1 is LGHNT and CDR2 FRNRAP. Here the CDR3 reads CASGLVGFGGRYTEAFF. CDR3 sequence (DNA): TGTGCTAGTGGTTTGGTCGGATTCGGGGGGAGGTACACTGAAGCTTTCTTT.

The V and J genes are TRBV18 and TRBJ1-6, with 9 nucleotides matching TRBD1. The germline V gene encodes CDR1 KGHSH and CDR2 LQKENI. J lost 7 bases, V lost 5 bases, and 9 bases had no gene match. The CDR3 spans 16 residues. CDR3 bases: TGTGCCAGCTCATTGGGGACAGGGAGGTCGAATTCACCCCTCCACTTT. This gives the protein CASSLGTGRSNSPLHF.

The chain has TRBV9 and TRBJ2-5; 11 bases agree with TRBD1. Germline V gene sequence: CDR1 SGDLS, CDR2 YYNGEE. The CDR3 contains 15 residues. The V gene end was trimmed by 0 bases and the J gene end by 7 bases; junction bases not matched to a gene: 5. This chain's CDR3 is CASSVGTGGLGTQYF. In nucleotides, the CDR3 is TGTGCCAGCAGCGTAGGGACAGGGGGCCTCGGGACCCAGTACTTC.

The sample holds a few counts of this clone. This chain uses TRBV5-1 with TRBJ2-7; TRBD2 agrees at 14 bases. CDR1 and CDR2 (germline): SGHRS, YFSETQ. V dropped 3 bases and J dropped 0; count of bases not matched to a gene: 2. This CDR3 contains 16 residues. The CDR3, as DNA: TGCGCCAGCAGCTCGACTAGCGGGAGGGCCTCCTACGAGCAGTACTTC. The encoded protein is CASSSTSGRASYEQYF.

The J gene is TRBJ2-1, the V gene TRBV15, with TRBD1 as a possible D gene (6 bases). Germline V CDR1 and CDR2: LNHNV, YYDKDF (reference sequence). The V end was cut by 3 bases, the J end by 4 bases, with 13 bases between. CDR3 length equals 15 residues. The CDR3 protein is CATSSDRDTYNEQFF. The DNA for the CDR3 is TGTGCCACCAGCAGTGACCGGGACACGTACAATGAGCAGTTCTTC.

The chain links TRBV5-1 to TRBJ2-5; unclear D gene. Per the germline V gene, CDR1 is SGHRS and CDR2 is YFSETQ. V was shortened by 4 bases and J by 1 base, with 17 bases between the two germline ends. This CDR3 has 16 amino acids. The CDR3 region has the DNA TGCGCCAGCAGCCTCCCCATCCTCGACTTCCAAGAGACCCAGTACTTC. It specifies CASSLPILDFQETQYF.

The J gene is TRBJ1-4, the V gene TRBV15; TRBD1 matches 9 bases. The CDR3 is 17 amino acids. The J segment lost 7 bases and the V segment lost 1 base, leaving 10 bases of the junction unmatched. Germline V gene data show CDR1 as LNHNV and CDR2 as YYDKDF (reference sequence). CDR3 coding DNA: TGTGCCACCAGCAGAGTGGAGGGGGGACAGGGATCTGAAAAACTGTTTTTT. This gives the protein CATSRVEGGQGSEKLFF.

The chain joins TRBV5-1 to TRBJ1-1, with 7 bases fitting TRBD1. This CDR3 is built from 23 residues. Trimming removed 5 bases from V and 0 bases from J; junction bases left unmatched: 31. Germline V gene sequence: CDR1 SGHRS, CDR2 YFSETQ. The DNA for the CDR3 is TGCGCCAGCAGGGGGACCGGAATCCGCGACCAGTTCGCCAAACAGGGGTTGAACACTGAAGCTTTCTTT. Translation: CASRGTGIRDQFAKQGLNTEAFF.

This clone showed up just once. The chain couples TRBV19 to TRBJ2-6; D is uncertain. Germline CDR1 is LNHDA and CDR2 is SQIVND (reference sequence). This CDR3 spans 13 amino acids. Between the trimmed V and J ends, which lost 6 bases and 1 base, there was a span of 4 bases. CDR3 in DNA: TGTGCCAGTAGCCTATCTGGGGCCAACGTCCTGACTTTC. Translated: CASSLSGANVLTF.

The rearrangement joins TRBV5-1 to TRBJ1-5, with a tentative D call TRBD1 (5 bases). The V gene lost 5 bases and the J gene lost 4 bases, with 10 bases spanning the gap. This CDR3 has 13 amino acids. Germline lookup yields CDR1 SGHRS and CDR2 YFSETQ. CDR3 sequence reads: CASSEQVNQPQHF. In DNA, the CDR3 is TGCGCCAGCAGTGAACAGGTTAATCAGCCCCAGCATTTT.

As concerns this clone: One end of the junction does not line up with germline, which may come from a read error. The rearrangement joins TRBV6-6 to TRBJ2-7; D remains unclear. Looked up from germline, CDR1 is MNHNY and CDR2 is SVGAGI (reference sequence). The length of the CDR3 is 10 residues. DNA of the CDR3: TGTGCCAGCAGTTACAGACACTGGGTCTTC. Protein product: CASSYRHWVF.

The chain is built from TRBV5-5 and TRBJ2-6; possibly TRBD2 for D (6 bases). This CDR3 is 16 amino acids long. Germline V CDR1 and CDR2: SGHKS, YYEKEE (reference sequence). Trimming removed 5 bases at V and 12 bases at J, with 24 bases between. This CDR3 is CASRYSMGGSQRVLTF. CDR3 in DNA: TGTGCCAGCAGATATTCCATGGGGGGATCCCAACGCGTCCTGACTTTC.

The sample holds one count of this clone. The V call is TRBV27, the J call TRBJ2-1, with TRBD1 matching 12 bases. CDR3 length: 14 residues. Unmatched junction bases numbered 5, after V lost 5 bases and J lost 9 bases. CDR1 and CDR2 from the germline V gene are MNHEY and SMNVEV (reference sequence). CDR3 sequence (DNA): TGTGCCAGCAGTCCAGGGACAGGGGGCAGTGAGCAGTTCTTC. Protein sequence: CASSPGTGGSEQFF.

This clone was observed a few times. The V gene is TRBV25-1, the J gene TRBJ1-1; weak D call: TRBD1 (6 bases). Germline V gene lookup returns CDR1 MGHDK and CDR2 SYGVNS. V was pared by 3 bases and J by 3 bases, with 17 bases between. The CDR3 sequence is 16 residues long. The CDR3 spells CASSEWSGQGHTEAFF. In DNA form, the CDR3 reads TGTGCCAGCAGTGAGTGGTCGGGGCAGGGGCACACTGAAGCTTTCTTT. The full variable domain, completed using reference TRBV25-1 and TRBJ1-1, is EADIYQTPRYLVIGTGKKITLECSQTMGHDKMYWYQQDPGMELHLIHYSYGVNSTEKGDLSSESTVSRIRTEHFPLTLESARPSHTSQYLCASSEWSGQGHTEAFFGQGTRLTVV.

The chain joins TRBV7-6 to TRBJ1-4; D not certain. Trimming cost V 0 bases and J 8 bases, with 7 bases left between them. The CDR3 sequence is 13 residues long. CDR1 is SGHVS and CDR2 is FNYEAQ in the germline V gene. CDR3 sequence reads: CASSLARREKLFF. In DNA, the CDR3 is TGTGCCAGCAGCTTAGCACGGCGGGAAAAACTGTTTTTT.

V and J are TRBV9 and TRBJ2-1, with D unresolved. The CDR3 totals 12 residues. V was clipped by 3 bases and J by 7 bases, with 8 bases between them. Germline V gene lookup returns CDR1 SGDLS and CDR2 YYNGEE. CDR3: CASSGGGNEQFF. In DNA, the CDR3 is TGTGCCAGCAGCGGAGGTGGGAATGAGCAGTTCTTC.

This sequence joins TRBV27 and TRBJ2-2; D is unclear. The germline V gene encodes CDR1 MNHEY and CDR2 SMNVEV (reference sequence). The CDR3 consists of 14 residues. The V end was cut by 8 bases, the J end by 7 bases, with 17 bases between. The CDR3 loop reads CASSQLSSGGELFF. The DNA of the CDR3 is TGTGCCAGCTCCCAACTGTCGTCGGGCGGGGAGCTGTTTTTT.

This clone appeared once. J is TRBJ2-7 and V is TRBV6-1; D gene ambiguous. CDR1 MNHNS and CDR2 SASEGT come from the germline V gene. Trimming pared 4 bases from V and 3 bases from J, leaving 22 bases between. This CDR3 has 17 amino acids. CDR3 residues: CASSVDPTITLLYEQYF. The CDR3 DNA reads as TGTGCCAGCAGTGTCGATCCGACCATCACACTACTCTACGAGCAGTACTTC.

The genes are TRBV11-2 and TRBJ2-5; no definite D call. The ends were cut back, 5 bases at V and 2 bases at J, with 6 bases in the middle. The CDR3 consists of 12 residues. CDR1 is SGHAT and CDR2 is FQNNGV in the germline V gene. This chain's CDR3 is CASSIKQETQYF. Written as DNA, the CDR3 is TGTGCCAGCAGCATCAAACAAGAGACCCAGTACTTC.

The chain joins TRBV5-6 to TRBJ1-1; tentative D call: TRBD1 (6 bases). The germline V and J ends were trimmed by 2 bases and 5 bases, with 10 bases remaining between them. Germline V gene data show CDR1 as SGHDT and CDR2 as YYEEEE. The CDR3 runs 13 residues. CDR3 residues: CASSLQGATEAFF. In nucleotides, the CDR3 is TGTGCCAGCAGCTTACAGGGTGCTACTGAAGCTTTCTTT.

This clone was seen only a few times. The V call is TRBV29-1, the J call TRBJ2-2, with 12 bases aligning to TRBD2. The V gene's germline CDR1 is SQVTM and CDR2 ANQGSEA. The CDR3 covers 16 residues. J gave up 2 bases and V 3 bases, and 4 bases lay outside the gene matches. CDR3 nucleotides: TGCAGCGTTGAGTCTAGCGGGAGGGGTAACACCGGGGAGCTGTTTTTT. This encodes CSVESSGRGNTGELFF.

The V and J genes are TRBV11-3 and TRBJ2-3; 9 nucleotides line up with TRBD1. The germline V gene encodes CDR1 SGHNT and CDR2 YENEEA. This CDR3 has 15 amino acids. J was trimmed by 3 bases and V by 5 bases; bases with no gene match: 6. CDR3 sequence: CASSTRTGETDTQYF. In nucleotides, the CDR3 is TGTGCCAGCAGCACGCGGACAGGGGAGACAGATACGCAGTATTTT.

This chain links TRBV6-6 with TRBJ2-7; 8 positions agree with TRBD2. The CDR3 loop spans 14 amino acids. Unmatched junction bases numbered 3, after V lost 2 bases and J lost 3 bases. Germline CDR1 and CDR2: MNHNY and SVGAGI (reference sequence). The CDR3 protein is CASSYGTSIYEQYF. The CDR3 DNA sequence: TGTGCCAGCAGTTACGGGACTAGTATCTACGAGCAGTACTTC.

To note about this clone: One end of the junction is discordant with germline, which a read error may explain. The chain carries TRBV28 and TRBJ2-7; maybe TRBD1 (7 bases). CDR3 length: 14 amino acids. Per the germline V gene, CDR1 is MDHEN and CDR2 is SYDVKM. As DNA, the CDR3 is TGTGCCAGCGGAGGGGGCACCGATTTGACAGGGATCTCCTTC. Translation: CASGGGTDLTGISF.

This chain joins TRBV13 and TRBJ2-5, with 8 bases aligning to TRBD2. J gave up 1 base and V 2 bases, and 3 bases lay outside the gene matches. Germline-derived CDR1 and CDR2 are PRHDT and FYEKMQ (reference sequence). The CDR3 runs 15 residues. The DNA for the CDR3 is TGTGCCAGCAGCTTACGGGCGGGGGGCCAAGAGACCCAGTACTTC. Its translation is CASSLRAGGQETQYF.

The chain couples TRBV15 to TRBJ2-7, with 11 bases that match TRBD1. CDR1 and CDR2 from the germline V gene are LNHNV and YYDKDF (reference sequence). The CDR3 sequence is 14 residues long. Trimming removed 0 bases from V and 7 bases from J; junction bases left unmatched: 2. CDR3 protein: CATSRDGTGGEQYF. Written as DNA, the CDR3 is TGTGCCACCAGCAGAGACGGGACAGGGGGTGAGCAGTACTTC. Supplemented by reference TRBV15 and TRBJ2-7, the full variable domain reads DAMVIQNPRYQVTQFGKPVTLSCSQTLNHNVMYWYQQKSSQAPKLLFHYYDKDFNNEADTPDNFQSRRPNTSFCFLDIRSPGLGDTAMYLCATSRDGTGGEQYFGPGTRLTVT.

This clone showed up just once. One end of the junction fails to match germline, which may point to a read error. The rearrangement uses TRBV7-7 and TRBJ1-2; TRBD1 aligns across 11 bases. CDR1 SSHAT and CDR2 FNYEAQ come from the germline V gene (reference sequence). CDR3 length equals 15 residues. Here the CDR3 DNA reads TGTGCTAGCAGTCCGTGGGACAGGGGGAAAGAGGGCTACACCTTC. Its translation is CASSPWDRGKEGYTF.

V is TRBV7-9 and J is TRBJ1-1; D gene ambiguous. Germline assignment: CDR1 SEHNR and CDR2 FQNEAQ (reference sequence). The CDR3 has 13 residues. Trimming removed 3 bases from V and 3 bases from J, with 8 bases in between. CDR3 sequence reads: CASSFVFDTEAFF. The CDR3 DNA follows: TGTGCCAGCAGCTTCGTTTTCGACACTGAAGCTTTCTTT.